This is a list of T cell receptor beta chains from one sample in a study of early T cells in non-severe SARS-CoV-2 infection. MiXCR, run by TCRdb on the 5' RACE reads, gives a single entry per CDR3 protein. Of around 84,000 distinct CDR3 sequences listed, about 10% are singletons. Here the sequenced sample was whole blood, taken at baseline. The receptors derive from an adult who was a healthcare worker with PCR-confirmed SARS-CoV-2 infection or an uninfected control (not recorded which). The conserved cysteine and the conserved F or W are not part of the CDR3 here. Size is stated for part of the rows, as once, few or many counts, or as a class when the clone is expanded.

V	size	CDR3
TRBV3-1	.	ASSQDNSPLH
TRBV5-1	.	ASSSGQGASYEQY
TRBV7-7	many	ASSLGVGLDTQY
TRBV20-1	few	SARGAGSGQPQH
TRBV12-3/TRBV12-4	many	ASSLKDVGGTQY
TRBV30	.	ACVPGGNSPLH
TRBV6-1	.	ASRPGHLTGELF
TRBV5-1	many	ASRTDPLYEQY
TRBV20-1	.	SGNQGAGQPQH
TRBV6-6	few	ASSPAWTGMAPGANVLT
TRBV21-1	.	ASSPDRQAKNIQY
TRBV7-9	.	ASSFTGRSSYNSPLH
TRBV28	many	ASSLQNTEAF
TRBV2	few	ASSEALYAGNTIY